These 20 T cell receptor beta chains originate from one sample sequenced in a study of blood T cell repertoires in COVID-19 (dated by TCRdb to 2020 to 2022). The library was produced with the immunoSEQ multiplex PCR assay. TCRdb took over this immuneACCESS table, retaining in-frame rearrangements with V and J assigned. Such tables are incomplete; in checked studies, under half of the missing clones stem from an unresolved V gene, and the remainder is unexplained. The sample contains 90,000 to 130,000 clones, about 85% of them found a single time. The top ten clonotypes cover 4.8% of the sample. Sequencing was carried out using peripheral blood. The receptors derive from a human donor in a cohort sampled during active COVID-19.

The chain joins TRBV18 to TRBJ1-3; D not certain. The CDR3 spans 15 residues. Germline V gene data show CDR1 as KGHSH and CDR2 as LQKENI. Trimming removed 6 bases at V and 2 bases at J, with 14 bases between. The CDR3 DNA reads TGTGCCAGCTCCCACGAACTGCGCCCTGGAAACACCATATATTTT. Its translation: CASSHELRPGNTIYF.

The chain recombines TRBV7-2 with TRBJ2-3, with 7 bases lining up with TRBD1. CDR1 SGHTA and CDR2 FQGNSA come from the germline V gene. There are 18 residues in the CDR3. V was pared by 5 bases and J by 3 bases, with 17 bases of the junction left unmatched. CDR3 region: CASSNSVGSIQGTDTQYF. In DNA, the CDR3 is TGTGCCAGCAGCAACTCGGTGGGGTCCATACAGGGGACAGATACGCAGTATTTT.

This rearrangement joins TRBV19 to TRBJ2-7; 7 nucleotides match TRBD1. The germline V gene encodes CDR1 LNHDA and CDR2 SQIVND (reference sequence). The CDR3 sequence is 16 residues long. Trimming took 4 bases from V and 0 from J; bases not matched to a gene: 9. The CDR3 region has the DNA TGTGCCAGTAGTACCAGGGACAGTTCCATCTCCTACGAGCAGTACTTC. Amino acids: CASSTRDSSISYEQYF.

J is TRBJ2-1 and V is TRBV28; 8 positions agree with TRBD2. The CDR3 has 16 amino acids. The V and J ends lost 2 bases and 0 bases, in that order; junction bases with no gene match: 3. Germline loops: CDR1 MDHEN, CDR2 SYDVKM. The DNA for the CDR3 is TGTGCCAGCAGTTTACGGGGGGGAGGCTCCTACAATGAGCAGTTCTTC. It specifies CASSLRGGGSYNEQFF.

This chain links TRBV7-9 with TRBJ1-1, with 9 bases that match TRBD1. Germline loops: CDR1 SEHNR, CDR2 FQNEAQ (reference sequence). V was pared by 5 bases and J by 3 bases, with 7 bases of the junction left unmatched. The CDR3 runs 15 residues. The CDR3 sequence is CASSPVTGGDTEAFF. For the CDR3, the DNA is TGTGCCAGCAGCCCAGTGACAGGGGGGGACACTGAAGCTTTCTTT.

CDR3 loop: CASRRTVTDREKLFF. The CDR3 DNA reads TGTGCCAGCAGAAGGACAGTTACCGATCGAGAAAAACTGTTTTTT. V gene TRBV6-5 combines with J gene TRBJ1-4, with D possibly TRBD1 on 6 matching bases. In germline, CDR1 is MNHEY, CDR2 SVGAGI. Trimming left V 6 bases short and J 8 bases short, with 19 bases between. The CDR3 is 15 residues long.

The V gene is TRBV4-3, the J gene TRBJ2-1, with 8 bases that match TRBD2. This CDR3 has 17 residues. Per germline, CDR1 LGHNA and CDR2 YSLEER. The V gene end was trimmed by 0 bases and the J gene end by 4 bases; junction bases not matched to a gene: 8. CDR3 region: CASSQDLSGRQYNEQFF. The DNA for the CDR3 is TGCGCCAGCAGCCAAGATCTAAGCGGGAGACAGTACAATGAGCAGTTCTTC.

This chain uses TRBV4-1 with TRBJ1-2; D gene unclear. From germline, CDR1 is MGHRA and CDR2 YSYEKL. The V and J ends lost 0 bases and 4 bases respectively, with 18 bases between them. CDR3 length: 17 amino acids. For the CDR3, the DNA is TGCGCCAGCAGCCAAGATTTCTCGGTCGGGCGGGCCTATGGCTACACCTTC. Its protein is CASSQDFSVGRAYGYTF.

This clone appeared once. The chain couples TRBV5-6 to TRBJ2-1, with 8 bases that match TRBD2. Germline CDR1 SGHDT, CDR2 YYEEEE. This CDR3 comprises 15 residues. Trimming removed 3 bases from V and 8 bases from J; junction bases left unmatched: 10. DNA of the CDR3: TGTGCCAGCAGCTGGTACGGACTAGCAGGGGATGAGCAGTTCTTC. Its translation is CASSWYGLAGDEQFF.

The chain is built from TRBV5-6 and TRBJ2-2; 10 bases match TRBD1. In germline, CDR1 is SGHDT, CDR2 YYEEEE. The CDR3 sequence is 18 residues long. V was pared by 3 bases and J by 6 bases, with 14 bases of the junction left unmatched. The CDR3 here is CASSSPVTGQGFAGELFF. CDR3 DNA sequence: TGTGCCAGCAGCTCGCCGGTGACGGGACAGGGGTTCGCCGGGGAGCTGTTTTTT.

The CDR3 loop is CASSQDLVLGPTGEQYF. The CDR3 DNA reads as TGTGCCAGCAGCCAAGATCTGGTTTTGGGCCCGACAGGGGAGCAGTACTTC. The genes are TRBV3-1 (or the pseudogene TRBV3-2) and TRBJ2-7; the match to TRBD1 covers 7 bases. Germline CDR1 is LGHDT and CDR2 is YNNKEL (reference sequence). The ends lost 0 bases at V and 7 bases at J; junction bases unmatched: 15. The CDR3 length is 17 residues.

The CDR3 nucleotides read TGTGCCAGCAGCCAAGTTTTCGGCGGGACAGGGGGCGAGTTAAGGTCCTACAATGAGCAGTTCTTC. This encodes CASSQVFGGTGGELRSYNEQFF. The J gene is TRBJ2-1, the V gene TRBV3-1 (or the pseudogene TRBV3-2); 12 nucleotides align to TRBD1. Germline CDR1 reads LGHDT; CDR2 reads YNNKEL (reference sequence). This CDR3 has 22 residues. V trimming: 1 base; J trimming: 1 base; junction bases outside the gene matches: 17.

The chain carries TRBV7-9 and TRBJ1-1; TRBD1 aligns across 10 bases. The CDR3 length is 16 residues. The V and J ends lost 0 bases and 2 bases, in that order; junction bases with no gene match: 3. Germline V gene sequence: CDR1 SEHNR, CDR2 FQNEAQ (reference sequence). The CDR3 region is CASSLAGTGDNTEAFF. The CDR3 nucleotides are TGTGCCAGCAGCTTAGCCGGGACAGGGGATAACACTGAAGCTTTCTTT.

J is TRBJ2-1 and V is TRBV5-4; TRBD2 aligns across 8 bases. This CDR3 spans 13 amino acids. J was trimmed by 10 bases and V by 4 bases; bases with no gene match: 7. Germline CDR1 and CDR2: SGHNT and YYREEE (reference sequence). CDR3 nucleotide sequence: TGTGCCAGCAGCCTGCCCGGGGGGGGAGAGCAGTTCTTC. Amino acids: CASSLPGGGEQFF.

The chain employs TRBV20-1 and TRBJ1-5; possible D gene TRBD1, 5 bases. V dropped 3 bases and J dropped 5 bases, with 11 bases sitting between them. The V gene's germline CDR1 is DFQATT and CDR2 SNEGSKA (reference sequence). The length of the CDR3 is 13 residues. The CDR3 protein is CSASRQGDQPQHF. In DNA, the CDR3 is TGCAGTGCTAGTCGGCAGGGTGATCAGCCCCAGCATTTT.

V gene TRBV7-3 combines with J gene TRBJ2-7; 7 nucleotides align to TRBD1. Germline trimming cut 5 bases from V and 5 bases from J; bases unmatched to any gene: 12. Germline CDR1 is SGHTA and CDR2 is FQGTGA. The CDR3 has 15 amino acids. This CDR3 is CASSLETGKTNEQYF. The CDR3 coding sequence is TGTGCCAGCAGCCTCGAGACAGGGAAGACTAACGAGCAGTACTTC. Based on the CDR3 plus reference TRBV7-3 and TRBJ2-7, the full variable domain is GAGVSQTPSNKVTEKGKYVELRCDPISGHTALYWYRQSLGQGPEFLIYFQGTGAADDSGLPNDRFFAVRPEGSVSTLKIQRTERGDSAVYLCASSLETGKTNEQYFGPGTRLTVT.

V gene TRBV7-8 combines with J gene TRBJ2-1, with 9 bases that match TRBD2. V lost 4 bases to trimming and J lost 8 bases; unmatched junction nucleotides: 6. The CDR3 contains 14 residues. The germline V gene has CDR1 SGHVS and CDR2 FQNEAQ. CDR3 protein: CASSSLAGTYEQFF. CDR3 in DNA: TGTGCCAGCAGCTCCCTAGCGGGAACCTATGAGCAGTTCTTC.

The J gene is TRBJ2-1, the V gene TRBV9; 9 bases match TRBD1. The V gene's germline CDR1 is SGDLS and CDR2 YYNGEE. V lost 0 bases to trimming and J lost 7 bases; unmatched junction nucleotides: 8. The CDR3 contains 16 residues. CDR3 DNA: TGTGCCAGCAGCGTAGTCGGGACAGGGTTATTGAATGAGCAGTTCTTC. Protein: CASSVVGTGLLNEQFF.

This clone was found once. The V gene is TRBV9, the J gene TRBJ2-2; possible D gene TRBD2, 6 bases. Looked up from germline, CDR1 is SGDLS and CDR2 is YYNGEE. This CDR3 contains 15 residues. The V and J ends lost 2 bases and 5 bases respectively, with 13 bases between them. CDR3 DNA: TGTGCCAGCAGCGTGGTCTGGGCGGGGACCGGGGAGCTGTTTTTT. Protein sequence: CASSVVWAGTGELFF.

This chain links TRBV9 with TRBJ1-2; 7 positions match TRBD1. This CDR3 contains 16 residues. CDR1 and CDR2 (germline): SGDLS, YYNGEE. V shed 3 bases and J 6 bases; nucleotides not matched to a gene: 14. The CDR3 region has the DNA TGTGCCAGCAGCGAGAGGGTGATGGGGGGACAGCATGGCTACACCTTC. It translates to CASSERVMGGQHGYTF. Supplemented by reference TRBV9 and TRBJ1-2, the full variable domain reads DSGVTQTPKHLITATGQRVTLRCSPRSGDLSVYWYQQSLDQGLQFLIQYYNGEERAKGNILERFSAQQFPDLHSELNLSSLELGDSALYFCASSERVMGGQHGYTFGSGTRLTVV.